This TCR beta chain emerged from a study of T cell responses to AZD1222 COVID-19 vaccine. Study-wide context: Second-dose intervals of approximately 4 or approximately 12 weeks were pooled.

As regards this clone: What it binds is not known.

Assay: immunoSEQ multiplex PCR; the TCRdb copy retains only in-frame clones and omits some. The sample consists of about 130,000 clones, around 84% of them appearing once. The CDR3 is 16 residues long. The germline CDR1 and CDR2 sequences are MGHRA and YSYEKL. V lost 1 base and J 2 bases, leaving 14 bases between the germline ends. Overall study results and limits: It should be noted that donors were predominantly white British and more often female, and clonal diversity was possibly underestimated. The span of vaccine-associated CD4 TCRs extended across spike, with dominance at 160-218 and 743-854.

The chain is built from TRBV4-1 and TRBJ1-1, with D possibly TRBD1 on 6 matching bases. The sequence derives from an adult in good health. This material consisted of peripheral blood, taken on day 0 of AZD1222 vaccination. The CDR3 protein is CASSQVLQGLNTEAFF. CDR3 in DNA: TGCGCCAGCAGCCAAGTTCTACAGGGACTCAACACTGAAGCTTTCTTT.